The rows below give T cell receptor beta chains drawn from one sample of a study of PD-1 blockade in classical Hodgkin lymphoma. This table comes from immunoSEQ multiplex PCR, and its TCRdb copy is limited to in-frame clones, with some not included. The data hold about 19,000 clones, with about 81% observed a single time. Sequencing used peripheral blood mononuclear cells (PBMCs), obtained at baseline. These TCRs come from a human donor with classical Hodgkin lymphoma. CDR3s include the opening cysteine and the closing phenylalanine or tryptophan. Each record gives: D gene, V gene, J gene, CDR3 protein. A D gene is named only where the DNA matches it firmly.

D: .; V: TRBV18; J: TRBJ1-3; CDR3: CASSSQGTTGNTIYF
D: .; V: TRBV9; J: TRBJ2-5; CDR3: CASSVESVGETQYF
D: .; V: TRBV30; J: TRBJ2-1; CDR3: CAWSIARGNEQFF
D: .; V: TRBV6-6; J: TRBJ2-5; CDR3: CASRYSGNQETQYF
D: .; V: TRBV7-9; J: TRBJ2-7; CDR3: CASSKDHSEEQYF
D: .; V: TRBV5-1; J: TRBJ2-7; CDR3: CASSLAPGVEQYF
D: TRBD1; V: TRBV4-2; J: TRBJ1-1; CDR3: CASSHDETGGQNTEAFF
D: .; V: TRBV7-9; J: TRBJ1-1; CDR3: CASSLNSAGDVDTEAFF
D: TRBD2; V: TRBV10-3; J: TRBJ2-2; CDR3: CAISVAGGDTGELFF
D: TRBD2; V: TRBV2; J: TRBJ2-7; CDR3: CASSVTSVYEQYF
D: .; V: TRBV2; J: TRBJ2-2; CDR3: CASFPGTPPGELFF
D: TRBD2; V: TRBV4-3; J: TRBJ2-7; CDR3: CASSQSPGGAYEQYF
D: .; V: TRBV20-1; J: TRBJ1-2; CDR3: CSARTGYGYTF
D: .; V: TRBV7-6; J: TRBJ1-4; CDR3: CASSLPGPQLEKLFF
D: TRBD2; V: TRBV7-9; J: TRBJ2-1; CDR3: CASSSSGGPPKNNEQFF
D: TRBD1; V: TRBV10-3; J: TRBJ1-3; CDR3: CAITLRDRGLSGNTIYF
D: TRBD1; V: TRBV10-2; J: TRBJ2-3; CDR3: CASSDPGQVTQYF
D: .; V: TRBV19; J: TRBJ2-7; CDR3: CASSSRPGGEQYF
D: .; V: TRBV6-6; J: TRBJ1-2; CDR3: CASSYERFDGYTF
D: .; V: TRBV7-9; J: TRBJ1-4; CDR3: CASSLGGAITNEKLFF
D: TRBD1; V: TRBV15; J: TRBJ2-7; CDR3: CATSRDYPGQGGNYEQYF
D: TRBD1; V: TRBV19; J: TRBJ2-3; CDR3: CASGDRGVGDTQYF
D: .; V: TRBV5-6; J: TRBJ1-2; CDR3: CASSLAAVGGYTF
D: .; V: TRBV5-4; J: TRBJ1-2; CDR3: CASSYPSGGYTF
D: TRBD1; V: TRBV7-6; J: TRBJ2-3; CDR3: CASSPRFRDRNPDTQYF
D: TRBD1; V: TRBV28; J: TRBJ2-7; CDR3: CASSSGTGVYEQYF
D: .; V: TRBV30; J: TRBJ2-3; CDR3: CAWSSDSTDTQYF
D: TRBD1; V: TRBV2; J: TRBJ1-5; CDR3: CASSSRTGGQPQHF
D: TRBD2; V: TRBV10-2; J: TRBJ2-3; CDR3: CASSEQRGGSTDTQYF
D: .; V: TRBV6-5; J: TRBJ2-1; CDR3: CASSYGIEQFF
D: .; V: TRBV7-2; J: TRBJ2-3; CDR3: CASSLAGGATDTQYF
D: TRBD1; V: TRBV6-6; J: TRBJ1-6; CDR3: CASRLQGQSPLHF
D: .; V: TRBV7-8; J: TRBJ1-3; CDR3: CASSWGGSGNTIYF
D: .; V: TRBV6-5; J: TRBJ1-2; CDR3: CASSYSEALYGYTF
D: .; V: TRBV18; J: TRBJ2-2; CDR3: CASSNTGELFF
D: TRBD2; V: TRBV28; J: TRBJ2-3; CDR3: CASSFSGGYTDTQYF
D: .; V: TRBV28; J: TRBJ2-2; CDR3: CASSPRHSPNTGELFF
D: TRBD1; V: TRBV7-9; J: TRBJ1-4; CDR3: CASSHRTGQNEKLFF
D: .; V: TRBV7-2; J: TRBJ2-1; CDR3: CASSPGLGEQFF
D: .; V: TRBV9; J: TRBJ1-1; CDR3: CASSPPGAAGIGFF
D: .; V: TRBV5-1; J: TRBJ2-2; CDR3: CASSSQGTGELFF
D: .; V: TRBV7-9; J: TRBJ2-1; CDR3: CASSSTGPDFNEQFF
D: TRBD1; V: TRBV6-1; J: TRBJ2-3; CDR3: CASSATGSADTQYF